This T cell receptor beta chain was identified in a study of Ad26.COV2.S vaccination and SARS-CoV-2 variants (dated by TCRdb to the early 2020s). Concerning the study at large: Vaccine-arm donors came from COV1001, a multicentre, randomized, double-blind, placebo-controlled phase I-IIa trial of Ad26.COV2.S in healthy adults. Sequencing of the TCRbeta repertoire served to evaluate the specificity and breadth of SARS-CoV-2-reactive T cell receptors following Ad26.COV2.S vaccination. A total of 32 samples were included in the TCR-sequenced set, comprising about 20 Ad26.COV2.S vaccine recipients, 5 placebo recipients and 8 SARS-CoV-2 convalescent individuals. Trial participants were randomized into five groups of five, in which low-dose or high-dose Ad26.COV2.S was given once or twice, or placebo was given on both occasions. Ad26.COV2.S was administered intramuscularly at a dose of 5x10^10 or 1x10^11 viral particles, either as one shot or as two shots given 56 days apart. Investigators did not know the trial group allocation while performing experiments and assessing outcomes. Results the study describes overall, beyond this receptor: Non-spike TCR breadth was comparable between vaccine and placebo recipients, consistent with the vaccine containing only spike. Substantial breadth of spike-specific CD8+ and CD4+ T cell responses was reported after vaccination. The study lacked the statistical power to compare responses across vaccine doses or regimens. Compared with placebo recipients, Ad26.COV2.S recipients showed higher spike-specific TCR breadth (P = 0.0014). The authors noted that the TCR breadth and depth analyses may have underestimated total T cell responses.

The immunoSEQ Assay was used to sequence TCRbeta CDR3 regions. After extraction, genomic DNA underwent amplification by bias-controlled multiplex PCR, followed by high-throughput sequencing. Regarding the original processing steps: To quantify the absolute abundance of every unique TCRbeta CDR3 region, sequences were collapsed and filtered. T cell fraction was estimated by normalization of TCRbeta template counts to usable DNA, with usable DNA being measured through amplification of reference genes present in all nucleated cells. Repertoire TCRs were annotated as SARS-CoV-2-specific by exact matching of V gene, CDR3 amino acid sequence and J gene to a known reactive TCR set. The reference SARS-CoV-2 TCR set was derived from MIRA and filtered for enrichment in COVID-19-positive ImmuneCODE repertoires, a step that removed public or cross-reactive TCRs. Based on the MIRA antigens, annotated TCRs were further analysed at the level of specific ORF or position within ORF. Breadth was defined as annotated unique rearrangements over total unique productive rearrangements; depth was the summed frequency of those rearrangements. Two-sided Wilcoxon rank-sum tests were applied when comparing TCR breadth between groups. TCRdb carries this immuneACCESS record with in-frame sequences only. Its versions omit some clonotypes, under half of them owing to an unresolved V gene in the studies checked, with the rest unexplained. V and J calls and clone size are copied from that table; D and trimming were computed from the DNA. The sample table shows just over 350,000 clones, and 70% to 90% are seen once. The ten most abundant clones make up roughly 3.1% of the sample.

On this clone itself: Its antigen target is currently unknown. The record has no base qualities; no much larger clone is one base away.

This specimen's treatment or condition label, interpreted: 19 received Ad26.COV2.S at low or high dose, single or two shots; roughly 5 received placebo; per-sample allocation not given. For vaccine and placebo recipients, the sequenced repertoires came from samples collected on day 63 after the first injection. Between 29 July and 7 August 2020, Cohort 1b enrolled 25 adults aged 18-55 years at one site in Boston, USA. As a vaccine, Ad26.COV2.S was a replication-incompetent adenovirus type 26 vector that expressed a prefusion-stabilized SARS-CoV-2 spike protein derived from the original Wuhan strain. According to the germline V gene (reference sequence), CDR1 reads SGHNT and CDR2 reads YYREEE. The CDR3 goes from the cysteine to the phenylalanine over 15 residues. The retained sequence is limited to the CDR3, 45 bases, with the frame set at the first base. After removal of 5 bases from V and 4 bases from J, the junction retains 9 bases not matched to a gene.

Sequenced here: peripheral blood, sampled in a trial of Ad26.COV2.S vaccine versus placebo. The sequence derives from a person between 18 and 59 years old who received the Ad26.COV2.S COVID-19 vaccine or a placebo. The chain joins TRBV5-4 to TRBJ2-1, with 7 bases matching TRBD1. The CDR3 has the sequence CASSSDRVIYNEQFF. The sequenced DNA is TGTGCCAGCAGTTCCGACAGGGTGATATACAATGAGCAGTTCTTC.